This paragraph covers one T cell receptor beta chain sequence. The sample comes from a study of T-cell memory formation after mild COVID-19. cDNA libraries for TCR alpha and TCR beta, carrying sample barcodes and UMIs, came from 5'RACE with constant-segment primers. TCRdb reanalysed the 5' RACE reads using MiXCR and keeps one entry per CDR3 protein. The table includes roughly 130,000 distinct CDR3 sequences, more than 15% detected once. The V gene end was trimmed by 0 bases and the J gene end by 2 bases; junction bases not matched to a gene: 5. The length of the CDR3 is 15 residues. Per germline, CDR1 SGHRS and CDR2 YFSETQ.

The chain couples TRBV5-1 to TRBJ2-7, with 7 positions matching TRBD1. The clonotype comes from a young man who had mild COVID-19 (a few samples of this study predate the infection). Cell type and time point are not known. Sequenced sample: PBMCs or a T cell subset sorted from them (not recorded which). CDR3 coding DNA: TGCGCCAGCAGCTTGGCCGGCGGACAGGCCTACGAGCAGTACGTC. Translation gives CASSLAGGQAYEQYV.